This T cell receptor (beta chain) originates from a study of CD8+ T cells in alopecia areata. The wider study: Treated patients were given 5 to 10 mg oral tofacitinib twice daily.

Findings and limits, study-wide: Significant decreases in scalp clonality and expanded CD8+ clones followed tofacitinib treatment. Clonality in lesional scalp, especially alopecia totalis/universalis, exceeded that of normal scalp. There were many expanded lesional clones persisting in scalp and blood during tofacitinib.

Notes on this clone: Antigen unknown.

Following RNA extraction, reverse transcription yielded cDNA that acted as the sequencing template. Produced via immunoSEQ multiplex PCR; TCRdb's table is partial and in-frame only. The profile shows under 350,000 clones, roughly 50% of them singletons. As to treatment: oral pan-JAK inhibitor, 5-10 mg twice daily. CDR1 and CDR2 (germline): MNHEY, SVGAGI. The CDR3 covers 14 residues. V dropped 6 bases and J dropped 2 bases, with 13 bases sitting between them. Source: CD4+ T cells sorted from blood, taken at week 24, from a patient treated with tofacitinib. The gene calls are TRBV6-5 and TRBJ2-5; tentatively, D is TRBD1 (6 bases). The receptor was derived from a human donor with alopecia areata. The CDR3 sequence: CASSLIQGQETQYF. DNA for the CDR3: TGTGCCAGCAGCCTAATACAGGGTCAAGAGACCCAGTACTTC.